The 29 T cell receptor beta chains below come from one sample, sequenced in a study of shared clonotypes between healthy human individuals. Clones were read by immunoSEQ multiplex PCR, and TCRdb kept only the in-frame ones, dropping some. The data show about 2 million clones, 85% to 95% seen once. Sequenced sample: naive CD4+ T cells sorted from blood. Subset meaning: CD45RA+ positively selected. The source of these receptors is a man aged 18 to 29 in good health.

In the case of this clone: Distinct nucleotide sequences in the sample also encode this CDR3. Here the CDR3 reads CASSEGGGQPQHF. CDR3 nucleotide sequence: TGTGCCAGCAGTGAAGGGGGGGGTCAGCCCCAGCATTTT. This chain joins TRBV6-1 and TRBJ1-5, with D possibly matching TRBD1 (5 bases). The CDR3 is 13 amino acids. V lost 1 base, J lost 6 bases, and 7 bases lay in between. Germline V lookup: CDR1 MNHNS, CDR2 SASEGT.

In the case of this clone: The same CDR3 also results from other DNA sequences found in this sample. This chain uses TRBV6-5 with TRBJ2-3; TRBD2 matches at 7 bases. The CDR3 has 15 residues. Germline lookup yields CDR1 MNHEY and CDR2 SVGAGI. Germline trimming cut 6 bases from V and 0 bases from J; bases unmatched to any gene: 6. The CDR3 is CASSPAGLSTDTQYF. The CDR3 nucleotides read TGTGCCAGCAGCCCAGCGGGGTTGAGCACAGATACGCAGTATTTT.

The chain links TRBV2 to TRBJ2-5; the D gene is possibly TRBD1 (5 bases). The length of the CDR3 is 11 residues. With 6 bases removed from V and 5 bases from J, the gap between germline ends came to 7 bases. CDR1 and CDR2 (germline): SNHLY, FYNNEI. CDR3 in amino acids: CASRQVETQYF. The CDR3, as DNA: TGTGCCAGCAGACAGGTTGAGACCCAGTACTTC.

V is TRBV2 and J is TRBJ2-2; D perhaps matches TRBD1 (5 bases). This CDR3 has 13 amino acids. Per the germline V gene, CDR1 is SNHLY and CDR2 is FYNNEI. The V and J ends lost 6 bases and 4 bases respectively, with 9 bases between them. CDR3 nucleotides: TGTGCCAGCAGCTTGACAGTCACCGGGGAGCTGTTTTTT. This encodes CASSLTVTGELFF.

The chain's CDR3 is CASSLRAGEGQPQHF. DNA of the CDR3: TGCGCCAGCAGCTTGAGGGCAGGGGAAGGCCAGCCCCAGCATTTT. V usage is TRBV5-1 and J usage is TRBJ1-5, with D possibly matching TRBD1 (6 bases). Germline CDR1 and CDR2: SGHRS and YFSETQ. Trimming pared 1 base from V and 7 bases from J, leaving 15 bases between. The CDR3 is made up of 15 amino acids.

The chain links TRBV7-2 to TRBJ1-3; no definite D call. V was cut by 0 bases and J by 3 bases, with 12 bases left in between. Germline CDR1 is SGHTA and CDR2 is FQGNSA. The CDR3 spans 16 residues. DNA for the CDR3: TGTGCCAGCAGCTTAGCGATCCTGGGAGGTGGAAACACCATATATTTT. It is translated as CASSLAILGGGNTIYF. Based on the CDR3 plus reference TRBV7-2 and TRBJ1-3, the full variable domain is GAGVSQSPSNKVTEKGKDVELRCDPISGHTALYWYRQSLGQGLEFLIYFQGNSAPDKSGLPSDRFSAERTGGSVSTLTIQRTQQEDSAVYLCASSLAILGGGNTIYFGEGSWLTVV.

The chain uses TRBV6-1 and TRBJ2-3; D gene unclear. The CDR3 extends over 11 amino acids. The germline V gene encodes CDR1 MNHNS and CDR2 SASEGT. V was cut by 3 bases and J by 7 bases, with 5 bases left in between. CDR3 residues: CASSDSYTQYF. CDR3 DNA: TGTGCCAGCAGTGACTCGTATACGCAGTATTTT.

This chain joins TRBV7-2 and TRBJ2-3; 15 nucleotides align to TRBD2. Germline assignment: CDR1 SGHTA and CDR2 FQGNSA. This CDR3 is 17 amino acids long. Germline trimming cut 5 bases from V and 5 bases from J; bases unmatched to any gene: 8. This CDR3 reads CASSPPGLAGGVDTQYF. The CDR3 DNA sequence: TGTGCCAGCAGCCCGCCGGGACTAGCGGGGGGAGTAGATACGCAGTATTTT.

Turning to this clone: Other DNA sequences of this sample code for an identical CDR3. The genes are TRBV20-1 and TRBJ2-7; D is unclear. The germline V gene encodes CDR1 DFQATT and CDR2 SNEGSKA (reference sequence). This CDR3 spans 11 amino acids. The CDR3 is CSAGSTYEQYF. In DNA form, the CDR3 reads TGCAGCGCAGGTTCCACCTACGAGCAGTACTTC.

The V call is TRBV4-1, the J call TRBJ2-3; 8 bases are shared with TRBD1. V shed 3 bases and J 5 bases; nucleotides not matched to a gene: 10. Germline CDR1 reads MGHRA; CDR2 reads YSYEKL. This CDR3 contains 16 residues. CDR3 DNA sequence: TGCGCCAGCAGCCATCCCGGACAGGGCCAGGGAGATACGCAGTATTTT. It yields the protein CASSHPGQGQGDTQYF.

The chain carries TRBV18 and TRBJ2-1; 8 nucleotides line up with TRBD1. V shed 0 bases, J shed 6 bases, and the junction held 7 bases outside the gene matches. The germline V gene encodes CDR1 KGHSH and CDR2 LQKENI. CDR3 size: 16 residues. CDR3 sequence (DNA): TGTGCCAGCTCACCACCGATCAGGGGGCGCGGCAATGAGCAGTTCTTC. Residues: CASSPPIRGRGNEQFF.

This clone was counted a few times. The chain has TRBV7-2 and TRBJ2-3; D is undetermined. V was pared by 5 bases and J by 4 bases, with 10 bases between. CDR1 SGHTA and CDR2 FQGNSA come from the germline V gene. The CDR3 totals 13 residues. The CDR3 loop is CASSLLGADTQYF. The CDR3 DNA reads as TGTGCCAGCAGCCTCCTTGGCGCAGATACGCAGTATTTT.

V and J are TRBV28 and TRBJ1-2; 8 nucleotides agree with TRBD1. The CDR3 consists of 14 residues. Trimming took 6 bases from V and 4 from J; bases not matched to a gene: 7. Germline values: CDR1 MDHEN, CDR2 SYDVKM. The DNA of the CDR3 is TGTGCCAGCAGCTTGACAGGGGCTCTCTATGGCTACACCTTC. Translated, it gives CASSLTGALYGYTF.

This chain links TRBV5-4 with TRBJ2-7, with D perhaps being TRBD1 or TRBD2 (6 bases each). Between the trimmed V and J ends, which lost 0 bases and 4 bases, there was a span of 11 bases. The CDR3 spans 14 residues. CDR1 and CDR2 from the germline V gene are SGHNT and YYREEE (reference sequence). CDR3 loop: CASSLEGGPYEQYF. CDR3 coding DNA: TGTGCCAGCAGCTTGGAGGGGGGACCGTACGAGCAGTACTTC.

This clone was seen only once. The chain combines TRBV19 with TRBJ2-3, with a weak D call TRBD2 (5 bases). This CDR3 spans 14 amino acids. Germline CDR1 and CDR2: LNHDA and SQIVND (reference sequence). V was cut by 5 bases and J by 4 bases, with 13 bases left in between. DNA for the CDR3: TGTGCCAGTAGTGACCGGGGAGAGGCAGATACGCAGTATTTT. Amino acid sequence: CASSDRGEADTQYF. The full variable domain, completed using reference TRBV19 and TRBJ2-3, is DGGITQSPKYLFRKEGQNVTLSCEQNLNHDAMYWYRQDPGQGLRLIYYSQIVNDFQKGDIAEGYSVSREKKESFPLTVTSAQKNPTAFYLCASSDRGEADTQYFGPGTRLTVL.

This clone was seen just once. At the DNA level, this CDR3 is encoded by other sequences in the same sample as well. The J gene is TRBJ2-7, the V gene TRBV6-5, with D possibly being TRBD1 or TRBD2 (5 bases each). CDR3 length: 13 amino acids. Between the trimmed V and J ends, which lost 7 bases and 1 base, there was a span of 11 bases. Germline lookup yields CDR1 MNHEY and CDR2 SVGAGI. CDR3 in amino acids: CASNRGPSYEQYF. For the CDR3, the DNA is TGTGCCAGCAACCGGGGACCTTCCTACGAGCAGTACTTC.

The J gene is TRBJ1-1, the V gene TRBV2; a weak D match, TRBD1 (6 bases). The CDR3 extends over 13 amino acids. Trimming took 5 bases from V and 7 from J, leaving 14 bases between them. Germline values: CDR1 SNHLY, CDR2 FYNNEI. The CDR3 sequence: CASSPKGDIEAFF. In DNA form, the CDR3 reads TGTGCCAGCAGTCCGAAGGGGGACATTGAAGCTTTCTTT. The full variable domain, in which reference TRBV2 and TRBJ1-1 provide the parts outside the CDR3, is EPEVTQTPSHQVTQMGQEVILRCVPISNHLYFYWYRQILGQKVEFLVSFYNNEISEKSEIFDDQFSVERPDGSNFTLKIRSTKLEDSAMYFCASSPKGDIEAFFGQGTRLTVV.

The CDR3 bases are TGTGCCAGTAGTATAGGGGCATCGCTCCTCTCAAACACCATATATTTT. Translated, it gives CASSIGASLLSNTIYF. This sequence joins TRBV19 and TRBJ1-3, with D hard to call. Germline CDR1 reads LNHDA; CDR2 reads SQIVND (reference sequence). There are 16 residues in the CDR3. Trimming removed 1 base at V and 6 bases at J, with 16 bases between.

The chain employs TRBV6-1 and TRBJ2-7; TRBD1 matches at 9 bases. V trimming: 7 bases; J trimming: 3 bases; junction bases outside the gene matches: 7. The CDR3 covers 14 residues. Germline loops: CDR1 MNHNS, CDR2 SASEGT. The CDR3 reads CASIWTGVNYEQYF. The CDR3 DNA sequence: TGTGCCAGCATATGGACAGGGGTAAACTACGAGCAGTACTTC.

The J gene is TRBJ2-5, the V gene TRBV5-4, with D tentatively TRBD2 (6 bases). The CDR3 has 14 amino acids. Germline CDR1 reads SGHNT; CDR2 reads YYREEE (reference sequence). V lost 4 bases and J 4 bases, leaving 14 bases between the germline ends. The CDR3 loop reads CASSRKDYAETQYF. In nucleotides, the CDR3 is TGTGCCAGCAGCAGAAAGGACTACGCAGAGACCCAGTACTTC.

V usage is TRBV5-6 and J usage is TRBJ2-5, with a possible D match to TRBD2 (5 bases). V shed 3 bases and J shed 2 bases, with 11 bases lying between them. Looked up from germline, CDR1 is SGHDT and CDR2 is YYEEEE. This CDR3 has 14 residues. The CDR3 is CASSSVRGQETQYF. For the CDR3, the DNA is TGTGCCAGCAGCTCTGTTCGGGGTCAAGAGACCCAGTACTTC.

The chain uses TRBV2 and TRBJ1-4; D remains unclear. This CDR3 spans 14 amino acids. The V gene lost 7 bases and the J gene lost 4 bases, with 13 bases spanning the gap. The V gene's germline CDR1 is SNHLY and CDR2 FYNNEI. The CDR3, as DNA: TGTGCCAGCACCCGGCCCCTAGTTAATGAAAAACTGTTTTTT. Amino acid sequence: CASTRPLVNEKLFF.

The rearrangement links TRBV7-9 to TRBJ1-3; no reliable D call. Trimming stripped 2 bases from V and 2 bases from J, with 13 bases between. There are 16 residues in the CDR3. Per the germline V gene, CDR1 is SEHNR and CDR2 is FQNEAQ (reference sequence). Here the CDR3 DNA reads TGTGCCAGCAGCTTATCCGCGGGAAAGACTGGAAACACCATATATTTT. The encoded protein is CASSLSAGKTGNTIYF.

The chain carries TRBV2 and TRBJ1-2, with TRBD1 matching 9 bases. Per the germline V gene, CDR1 is SNHLY and CDR2 is FYNNEI. J lost 7 bases, V lost 1 base, and 4 bases had no gene match. This CDR3 spans 14 amino acids. The CDR3 loop is CASSEETGGSGYTF. The CDR3 coding sequence is TGTGCCAGCAGTGAAGAGACAGGGGGATCTGGCTACACCTTC.

The chain has TRBV27 and TRBJ2-2, with D unclear. The CDR3 extends over 15 amino acids. CDR1 and CDR2 (germline): MNHEY, SMNVEV (reference sequence). V lost 6 bases and J 5 bases, leaving 16 bases between the germline ends. CDR3 amino acids: CASSLDQFKTGELFF. DNA for the CDR3: TGTGCCAGCAGCCTGGATCAATTTAAAACCGGGGAGCTGTTTTTT.

Comments on this clone: Additional DNA sequences in this sample encode the identical CDR3. The J gene is TRBJ1-1, the V gene TRBV5-1; TRBD1 matches at 7 bases. The junction had 4 bases not matched to a gene; V was cut back by 4 bases and J by 1 base. CDR3 length: 14 amino acids. Germline lookup yields CDR1 SGHRS and CDR2 YFSETQ. The CDR3 is CASSPGDRNTEAFF. The CDR3 bases are TGCGCCAGCAGCCCGGGGGACAGGAACACTGAAGCTTTCTTT.

This clone showed up just once. The chain carries TRBV28 and TRBJ2-7, with TRBD1 identical over 8 bases. With V trimmed by 2 bases and J by 4 bases, 4 bases remained unmatched. Germline CDR1 MDHEN, CDR2 SYDVKM. The length of the CDR3 is 14 residues. CDR3 nucleotide sequence: TGTGCCAGCAGTTTAAGGACAGGGATGTACGAGCAGTACTTC. The encoded protein is CASSLRTGMYEQYF.

The CDR3 coding sequence is TGTGCCTGGAGTACCCACGGGGAGGGAAAGACCCAGTACTTC. Translation gives CAWSTHGEGKTQYF. The J gene is TRBJ2-5, the V gene TRBV30, with 7 bases fitting TRBD2. CDR1 and CDR2 (germline): GTSNPN, SVGIG (reference sequence). The V gene end was trimmed by 2 bases and the J gene end by 6 bases; junction bases not matched to a gene: 9. The CDR3 is made up of 14 amino acids.

The chain employs TRBV11-3 and TRBJ2-5; a weak D match, TRBD1 (5 bases). CDR3 length equals 15 residues. Germline CDR1 and CDR2: SGHNT and YENEEA. Trimming stripped 1 base from V and 1 base from J, with 10 bases between. DNA of the CDR3: TGTGCCAGCAGCTTAGGGGAACAGGTCCAAGAGACCCAGTACTTC. Translation gives CASSLGEQVQETQYF. The full variable domain, with the rest looked up from reference TRBV11-3 and TRBJ2-5, is EAGVVQSPRYKIIEKKQPVAFWCNPISGHNTLYWYLQNLGQGPELLIRYENEEAVDDSQLPKDRFSAERLKGVDSTLKIQPAELGDSAVYLCASSLGEQVQETQYFGPGTRLLVL.